The following is a T cell receptor beta chain sequence with its context. The CDR3 is 14 amino acids. Trimming removed 5 bases from V and 2 bases from J, with 13 bases in between. Germline V gene lookup returns CDR1 SGHDN and CDR2 FVKESK. This sample is drawn from a study of blood T cell repertoires in COVID-19. Produced via immunoSEQ multiplex PCR; TCRdb's table is partial and in-frame only. The sample carries roughly 250,000 clones, more than 75% recorded once. Ages ranged from about 18 to 89 years, with residence in 24 US areas. The TCR comes from a woman between 40 and 55 years old with acute COVID-19. The V and J genes are TRBV14 and TRBJ2-7, with D perhaps TRBD1 (5 bases). The material sequenced was PBMCs or T cells enriched from blood (not recorded which). Here the CDR3 reads CASSIGVGAYEQYF. In DNA form, the CDR3 reads TGTGCCAGCAGCATAGGGGTCGGAGCCTACGAGCAGTACTTC. Complete variable domain (other parts from reference TRBV14 and TRBJ2-7): EAGVTQFPSHSVIEKGQTVTLRCDPISGHDNLYWYRRVMGKEIKFLLHFVKESKQDESGMPNNRFLAERTGGTYSTLKVQPAELEDSGVYFCASSIGVGAYEQYFGPGTRLTVT.